This passage covers 28 T cell receptor beta chains from one sample sequenced in a study of blood T cell repertoires in COVID-19. Clones were read by immunoSEQ multiplex PCR, and TCRdb kept only the in-frame ones, dropping some. The sample carries over 150,000 clones, roughly 80% recorded once. Sequenced input: peripheral blood. The receptors were sampled from a man older than 75 with acute or convalescent COVID-19.

Concerning this clone itself: Germline and junction disagree at one end, which may indicate a read error. At the DNA level, this CDR3 is encoded by other sequences in the same sample as well. V usage is TRBV7-7 and J usage is TRBJ2-5; 8 bases are shared with TRBD2. Germline V gene sequence: CDR1 SSHAT, CDR2 FNYEAQ (reference sequence). The CDR3 is made up of 15 amino acids. CDR3 nucleotide sequence: TGTGCTAGCAGCTTAGGGGCGGGGGGTCAAGAGACCCAGTACTTC. Its protein product is CASSLGAGGQETQYF.

J is TRBJ2-2 and V is TRBV29-1; TRBD2 is a possible D gene (5 bases). This CDR3 is built from 13 residues. V lost 5 bases, J lost 0 bases, and 7 bases lay in between. CDR1 and CDR2 from the germline V gene are SQVTM and ANQGSEA. In DNA, the CDR3 is TGCAGCGTTTCCGGGACGAACACCGGGGAGCTGTTTTTT. Its protein product is CSVSGTNTGELFF.

The chain carries TRBV18 and TRBJ1-4; 9 nucleotides match TRBD1. The CDR3 covers 16 residues. Trimming at V came to 3 bases and at J to 1 base, leaving 3 bases not matched to a gene. The germline V gene has CDR1 KGHSH and CDR2 LQKENI. The CDR3 protein is CASSPGTGITNEKLFF. DNA of the CDR3: TGTGCCAGCTCACCGGGGACAGGGATAACTAATGAAAAACTGTTTTTT.

The chain employs TRBV2 and TRBJ1-5, with 7 nucleotides matching TRBD1. V lost 4 bases and J lost 1; bases outside the gene matches: 10. The germline V gene encodes CDR1 SNHLY and CDR2 FYNNEI. The CDR3 has 17 residues. CDR3: CASSGWTGGFSNQPQHF. The CDR3 region has the DNA TGTGCCAGCAGTGGATGGACAGGCGGGTTCAGCAATCAGCCCCAGCATTTT.

V gene TRBV7-9 combines with J gene TRBJ2-1, with a tentative D call TRBD1 (5 bases). This CDR3 region has 15 residues. Germline values: CDR1 SEHNR, CDR2 FQNEAQ (reference sequence). V was cut by 0 bases and J by 7 bases, with 13 bases left in between. This CDR3 reads CASSLATQGINEQFF. CDR3 in DNA: TGTGCCAGCAGCTTAGCGACTCAGGGAATAAATGAGCAGTTCTTC.

J is TRBJ1-3 and V is TRBV7-2; D is unclear. Germline lookup yields CDR1 SGHTA and CDR2 FQGNSA. Trimming removed 0 bases from V and 0 bases from J, with 9 bases in between. This CDR3 is 16 amino acids long. The CDR3 loop reads CASSLALQSSGNTIYF. The CDR3 DNA is TGTGCCAGCAGCTTAGCTCTACAGAGCTCTGGAAACACCATATATTTT. Looking up the rest from reference TRBV7-2 and TRBJ1-3 gives the full variable domain: GAGVSQSPSNKVTEKGKDVELRCDPISGHTALYWYRQSLGQGLEFLIYFQGNSAPDKSGLPSDRFSAERTGGSVSTLTIQRTQQEDSAVYLCASSLALQSSGNTIYFGEGSWLTVV.

Regarding this clone: The sample has other DNA sequences that encode this CDR3 too. The chain recombines TRBV12-3 or TRBV12-4 with TRBJ2-2, with unresolved D. V dropped 3 bases and J dropped 8 bases, with 7 bases sitting between them. The CDR3 is 12 amino acids. CDR3 sequence: CASSFGAGELFF. The DNA of the CDR3 is TGTGCCAGCAGTTTCGGTGCGGGGGAGCTGTTTTTT.

The chain is built from TRBV19 and TRBJ1-4; D is possibly TRBD1 (6 bases). This CDR3 is built from 13 residues. Germline CDR1 is LNHDA and CDR2 is SQIVND (reference sequence). Trimming took 2 bases from V and 7 from J, leaving 8 bases between them. The CDR3 bases are TGTGCCAGTAGTATAACAGGGAGTGAAAAACTGTTTTTT. The encoded protein is CASSITGSEKLFF.

This clone was detected ten times or more. V usage is TRBV24-1 and J usage is TRBJ1-5, with TRBD1 matching over 12 bases. The CDR3 covers 13 residues. Germline V gives CDR1 KGHDR, CDR2 SFDVKD. Trimming removed 9 bases from V and 5 bases from J; junction bases left unmatched: 1. This chain's CDR3 is CATGTGGDQPQHF. The CDR3 DNA reads as TGTGCCACCGGGACAGGGGGCGATCAGCCCCAGCATTTT.

The chain carries TRBV12-3 or TRBV12-4 and TRBJ2-1; no clear D. The CDR3 loop spans 11 amino acids. V lost 7 bases, J lost 7 bases, and 8 bases lay in between. The DNA of the CDR3 is TGTGCCAGCACCTTTAGTAATGAGCAGTTCTTC. As protein: CASTFSNEQFF.

J is TRBJ1-4 and V is TRBV6-5; a possible D gene is TRBD1 (5 bases). The germline CDR1 and CDR2 sequences are MNHEY and SVGAGI. V was cut by 2 bases and J by 6 bases, with 7 bases left in between. CDR3 length equals 13 residues. The CDR3 nucleotides are TGTGCCAGCAGTTACGGGGCCGATGAAAAACTGTTTTTT. Translation: CASSYGADEKLFF.

The chain combines TRBV6-5 with TRBJ1-1; D possibly corresponds to TRBD1 (6 bases). The CDR3 consists of 15 residues. Germline V gives CDR1 MNHEY, CDR2 SVGAGI. V dropped 5 bases and J dropped 0 bases, with 13 bases sitting between them. CDR3 sequence (DNA): TGTGCCAGCAGTCAGGGGCCGGGCATGAACACTGAAGCTTTCTTT. It encodes CASSQGPGMNTEAFF.

This chain connects TRBV23-1 to TRBJ2-2; TRBD1 matches 8 bases. TRBV23-1 is an ORF for which the function is uncertain. Unmatched junction bases numbered 2, after V lost 0 bases and J lost 2 bases. The CDR3 runs 16 residues. CDR3 nucleotides: TGCGCCAGCAGTCAATCAGGGACAGGCAACACCGGGGAGCTGTTTTTT. The encoded protein is CASSQSGTGNTGELFF.

The chain couples TRBV2 to TRBJ1-2, with 7 positions matching TRBD1. V lost 8 bases, J lost 4 bases, and 7 bases stayed unmatched. CDR1 is SNHLY, CDR2 FYNNEI, per germline. CDR3 length: 13 residues. The CDR3 DNA is TGTGCCAGCCCTTTGGGACAGTTCTATGGCTACACCTTC. Its translation: CASPLGQFYGYTF.

The V call is TRBV6-2 or TRBV6-3, the J call TRBJ1-6; 7 bases map to TRBD1. The ends lost 6 bases at V and 5 bases at J; junction bases unmatched: 7. This CDR3 spans 15 amino acids. Germline CDR1 is MNHEY and CDR2 is SVGEGT. The CDR3 bases are TGTGCCAGCAGCCGACGGGACAGCGATAATTCACCCCTCCACTTT. Translating it yields CASSRRDSDNSPLHF.

The chain joins TRBV28 to TRBJ2-7; TRBD1 is a possible D gene (6 bases). Trimming shortened V by 8 bases and J by 4 bases, and 6 bases separated the two germline ends. The CDR3 sequence is 10 residues long. Germline loops: CDR1 MDHEN, CDR2 SYDVKM. In DNA, the CDR3 is TGTGCCAGCGGACAGTACGAGCAGTACGTC. It is translated as CASGQYEQYV.

This clone has more than one count but fewer than ten. CDR3 nucleotide sequence: TGTGCCTGGAGCGGCGACAGGGGGATCTCCTACGAGCAGTACGTC. This codes for CAWSGDRGISYEQYV. The chain uses TRBV30 and TRBJ2-7; the match to TRBD1 covers 9 bases. V shed 3 bases and J 0 bases; nucleotides not matched to a gene: 6. The V gene's germline CDR1 is GTSNPN and CDR2 SVGIG (reference sequence). This CDR3 comprises 15 residues.

V usage is TRBV5-1 and J usage is TRBJ2-1, with 7 bases identical to TRBD1. V was clipped by 0 bases and J by 3 bases; unmatched bases: 6. The CDR3 totals 16 residues. Germline V gene sequence: CDR1 SGHRS, CDR2 YFSETQ. The CDR3 is CASSLAQGLVYNEQFF. CDR3 DNA sequence: TGCGCCAGCAGCTTGGCACAGGGGTTGGTCTACAATGAGCAGTTCTTC.

The sample holds one count of this clone. The chain employs TRBV2 and TRBJ1-1; D perhaps matches TRBD1 (5 bases). V lost 7 bases, J lost 11 bases, and 14 bases lay in between. The CDR3 runs 11 residues. Germline V gene sequence: CDR1 SNHLY, CDR2 FYNNEI. CDR3 in amino acids: CASNEQGGAFF. The CDR3 bases are TGTGCCAGCAACGAGCAGGGTGGCGCTTTCTTT.

V is TRBV9 and J is TRBJ2-2, with D perhaps TRBD2 (5 bases). The V gene lost 7 bases and the J gene lost 0 bases, with 10 bases spanning the gap. CDR3 length equals 14 residues. Per germline, CDR1 SGDLS and CDR2 YYNGEE. The CDR3 coding sequence is TGTGCCAGCGGCGGGCAGGCGAACACCGGGGAGCTGTTTTTT. Translation gives CASGGQANTGELFF.

The CDR3, as DNA: TGTGCCAGCAGCCGCGGAGGTGCCTACAATGAGCAGTTCTTC. As protein: CASSRGGAYNEQFF. This rearrangement joins TRBV3-1 (or the pseudogene TRBV3-2) to TRBJ2-1, with D perhaps TRBD2 (5 bases). The length of the CDR3 is 14 residues. Trimming stripped 4 bases from V and 2 bases from J, with 9 bases between. Germline V CDR1 and CDR2: LGHDT, YNNKEL (reference sequence).

The DNA for the CDR3 is TGTGCCAGCAGATTACAAGGGGGGGTTTATGGCTACACCTTC. Residues: CASRLQGGVYGYTF. The chain has TRBV2 and TRBJ1-2; the D gene is possibly TRBD1 (6 bases). The CDR3 contains 14 residues. Germline values: CDR1 SNHLY, CDR2 FYNNEI. The V end lost 6 bases, the J end lost 5 bases, and 16 bases lay between the germline ends.

This clone was picked up one time. The chain is built from TRBV6-5 and TRBJ2-2; 7 positions agree with TRBD1. V was pared by 4 bases and J by 5 bases, with 1 base of the junction left unmatched. The CDR3 has 13 amino acids. CDR1 MNHEY and CDR2 SVGAGI come from the germline V gene. CDR3 in amino acids: CASSWDRTGELFF. CDR3 bases: TGTGCCAGCAGTTGGGACAGAACCGGGGAGCTGTTTTTT.

Comment on this clone: This same CDR3 is encoded by further DNA sequences in the sample. The chain joins TRBV7-8 to TRBJ2-7; TRBD2 is a possible D gene (6 bases). The CDR3 covers 13 residues. The V end lost 1 base, the J end lost 4 bases, and 8 bases lay between the germline ends. Germline V gene sequence: CDR1 SGHVS, CDR2 FQNEAQ. CDR3 sequence (DNA): TGTGCCAGCAGCTTAGGCCGGGGGTACGAGCAGTACGTC. It specifies CASSLGRGYEQYV.

This clone was found many times. The chain joins TRBV6-5 to TRBJ2-2, with unresolved D. Between the trimmed V and J ends, which lost 1 base and 1 base, there was a span of 10 bases. The CDR3 totals 16 residues. Germline V CDR1 and CDR2: MNHEY, SVGAGI. DNA for the CDR3: TGTGCCAGCAGTTACTGGGTAACAGTGAACACCGGGGAGCTGTTTTTT. Its protein product is CASSYWVTVNTGELFF.

The chain uses TRBV11-3 and TRBJ2-7; 10 bases agree with TRBD1. The CDR3 sequence is 15 residues long. CDR1 is SGHNT and CDR2 is YENEEA in the germline V gene. V gave up 3 bases and J gave up 0 bases; unmatched junction bases: 2. CDR3 amino acids: CASSLRQGASYEQYF. The CDR3 DNA is TGTGCCAGCAGCTTGAGACAGGGGGCCTCCTACGAGCAGTACTTC.

The chain is built from TRBV7-2 and TRBJ2-5; TRBD2 aligns across 8 bases. V lost 5 bases to trimming and J lost 4 bases; unmatched junction nucleotides: 6. CDR3 length: 14 amino acids. Germline V gene lookup returns CDR1 SGHTA and CDR2 FQGNSA. In DNA, the CDR3 is TGTGCCAGCAGCCACCGGGGGGGGTCAGAGACCCAGTACTTC. Residues: CASSHRGGSETQYF.

The chain joins TRBV9 to TRBJ1-4; the D gene is possibly TRBD1 (5 bases). The CDR3 runs to 14 residues. Trimming shortened V by 2 bases and J by 5 bases, and 10 bases separated the two germline ends. Germline CDR1 is SGDLS and CDR2 is YYNGEE. The CDR3: CASSVDGGNEKLFF. For the CDR3, the DNA is TGTGCCAGCAGCGTGGACGGGGGGAATGAAAAACTGTTTTTT.